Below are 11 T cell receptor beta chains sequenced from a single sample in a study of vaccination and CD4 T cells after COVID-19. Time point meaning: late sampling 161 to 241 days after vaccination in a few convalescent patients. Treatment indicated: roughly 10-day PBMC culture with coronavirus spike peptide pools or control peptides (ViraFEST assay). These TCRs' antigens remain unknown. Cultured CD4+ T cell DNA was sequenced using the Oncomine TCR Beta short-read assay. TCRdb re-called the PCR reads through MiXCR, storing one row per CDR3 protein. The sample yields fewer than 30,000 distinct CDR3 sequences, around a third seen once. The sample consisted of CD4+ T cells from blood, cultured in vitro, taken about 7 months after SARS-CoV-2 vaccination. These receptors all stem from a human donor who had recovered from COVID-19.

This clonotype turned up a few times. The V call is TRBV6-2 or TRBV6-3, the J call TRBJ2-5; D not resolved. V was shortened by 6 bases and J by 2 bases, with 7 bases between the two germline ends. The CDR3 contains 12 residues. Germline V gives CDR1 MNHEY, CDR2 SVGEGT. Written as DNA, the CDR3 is TGTGCCAGCAGCCCCCTTCAAGAGACCCAGTACTTC. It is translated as CASSPLQETQYF.

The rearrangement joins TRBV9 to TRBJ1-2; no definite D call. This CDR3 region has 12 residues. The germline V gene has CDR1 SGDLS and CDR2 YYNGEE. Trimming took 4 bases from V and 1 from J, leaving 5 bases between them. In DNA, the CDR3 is TGTGCCAGCAGCAGAGATAACTATGGCTACACCTTC. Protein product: CASSRDNYGYTF.

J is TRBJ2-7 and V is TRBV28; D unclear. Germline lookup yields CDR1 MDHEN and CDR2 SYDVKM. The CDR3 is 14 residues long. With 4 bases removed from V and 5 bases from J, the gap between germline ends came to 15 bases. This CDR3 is CASSSLVSGHEQYF. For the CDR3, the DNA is TGTGCCAGCAGTTCTCTAGTGTCGGGTCACGAGCAGTACTTC.

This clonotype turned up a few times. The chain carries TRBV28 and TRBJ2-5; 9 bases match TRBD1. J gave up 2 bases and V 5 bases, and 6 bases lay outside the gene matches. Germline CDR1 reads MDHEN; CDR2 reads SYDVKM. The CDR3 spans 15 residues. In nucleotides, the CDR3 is TGTGCCAGCAGTCCGATCGGGACAGGGCAAGAGACCCAGTACTTC. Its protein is CASSPIGTGQETQYF.

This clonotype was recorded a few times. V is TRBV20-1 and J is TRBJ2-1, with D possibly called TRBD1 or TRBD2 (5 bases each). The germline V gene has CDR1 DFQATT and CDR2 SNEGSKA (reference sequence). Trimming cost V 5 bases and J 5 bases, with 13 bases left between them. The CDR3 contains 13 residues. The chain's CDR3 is CSAPRDLHNEQFF. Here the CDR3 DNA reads TGCAGTGCTCCCCGGGACCTACACAATGAGCAGTTCTTC.

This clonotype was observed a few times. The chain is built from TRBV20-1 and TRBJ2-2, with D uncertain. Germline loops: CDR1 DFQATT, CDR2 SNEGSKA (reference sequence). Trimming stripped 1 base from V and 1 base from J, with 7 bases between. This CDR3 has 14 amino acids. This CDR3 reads CSARAEWNTGELFF. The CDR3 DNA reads TGCAGTGCTAGAGCGGAGTGGAACACCGGGGAGCTGTTTTTT.

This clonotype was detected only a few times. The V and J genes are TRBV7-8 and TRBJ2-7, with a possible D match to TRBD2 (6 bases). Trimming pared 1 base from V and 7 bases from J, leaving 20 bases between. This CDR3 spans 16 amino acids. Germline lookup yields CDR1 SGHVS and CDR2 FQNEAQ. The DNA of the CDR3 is TGTGCCAGCAGCTTAGTACGGTCTAGCGCCGAGGGGGAGCAGTACTTC. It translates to CASSLVRSSAEGEQYF.

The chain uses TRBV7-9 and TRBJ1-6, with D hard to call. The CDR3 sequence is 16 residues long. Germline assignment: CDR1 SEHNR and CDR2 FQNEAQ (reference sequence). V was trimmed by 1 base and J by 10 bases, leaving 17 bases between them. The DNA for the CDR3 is TGTGCCAGCAGCTTAGGAGGTCCCCTAAACACATCACCCCTCCACTTT. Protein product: CASSLGGPLNTSPLHF.

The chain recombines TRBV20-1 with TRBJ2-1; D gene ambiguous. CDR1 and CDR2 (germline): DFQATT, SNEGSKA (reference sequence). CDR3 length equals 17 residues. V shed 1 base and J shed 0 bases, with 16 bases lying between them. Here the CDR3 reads CSARGGPMRDSYNEQFF. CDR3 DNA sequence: TGCAGTGCTAGAGGTGGACCTATGCGAGACTCCTACAATGAGCAGTTCTTC.

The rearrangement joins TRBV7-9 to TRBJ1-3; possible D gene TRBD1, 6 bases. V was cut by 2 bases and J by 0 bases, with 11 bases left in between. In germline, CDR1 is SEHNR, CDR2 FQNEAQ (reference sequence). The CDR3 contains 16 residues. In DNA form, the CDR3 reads TGTGCCAGCAGCTTAAGGGGGATTCCCTCTGGAAACACCATATATTTT. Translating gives CASSLRGIPSGNTIYF.

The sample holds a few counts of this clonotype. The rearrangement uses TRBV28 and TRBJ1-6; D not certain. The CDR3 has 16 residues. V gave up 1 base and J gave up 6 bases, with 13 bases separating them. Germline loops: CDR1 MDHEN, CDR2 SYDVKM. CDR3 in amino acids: CASSLSVGLGNSPLHF. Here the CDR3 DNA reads TGTGCCAGCAGTTTATCAGTAGGACTGGGTAATTCACCCCTCCACTTT.